Presented here are 5 T cell receptor beta chains from one specimen sequenced in a study of neurological immune-mediated disorders. TCRdb fed the 5' RACE reads into MiXCR, producing one record per CDR3 protein. The sample lists roughly 88,000 distinct CDR3 sequences; around 3.5% were seen once. The sequenced material came from PBMCs. The receptors stem from a woman between 50 and 59 years old with multiple sclerosis.

This clonotype came up many times. CDR3 nucleotide sequence: TGTGCCAGCAGTGGTAGCAATCAGCCCCAGCATTTT. It codes for CASSGSNQPQHF. The chain is built from TRBV6-6 and TRBJ1-5; D gene unclear. Germline V gene lookup returns CDR1 MNHNY and CDR2 SVGAGI (reference sequence). V gave up 5 bases and J gave up 0 bases, with 2 bases separating them. The CDR3 contains 12 residues.

In this sample, this clonotype turned up many times. The chain couples TRBV5-6 to TRBJ1-6, with 7 nucleotides matching TRBD1. Germline loops: CDR1 SGHDT, CDR2 YYEEEE. This CDR3 is 16 amino acids long. Trimming took 2 bases from V and 11 from J; bases not matched to a gene: 13. CDR3 nucleotide sequence: TGTGCCAGCAGCTTACCCTCGACAGGGCTCGCCACACCCCTCCACTTT. Its translation is CASSLPSTGLATPLHF.

This clonotype was observed many times. The chain employs TRBV5-1 and TRBJ2-1; the D is unclear. The germline V gene encodes CDR1 SGHRS and CDR2 YFSETQ. This CDR3 comprises 16 residues. V was pared by 0 bases and J by 3 bases, with 13 bases between. In DNA form, the CDR3 reads TGCGCCAGCAGCTTGGAGGCTCGTTCCTACTACAATGAGCAGTTCTTC. Translating it yields CASSLEARSYYNEQFF. Together with reference TRBV5-1 and TRBJ2-1, the CDR3 gives the full variable domain: KAGVTQTPRYLIKTRGQQVTLSCSPISGHRSVSWYQQTPGQGLQFLFEYFSETQRNKGNFPGRFSGRQFSNSRSEMNVSTLELGDSALYLCASSLEARSYYNEQFFGPGTRLTVL.

This clonotype showed up many times. The J gene is TRBJ2-1, the V gene TRBV18; TRBD2 matches 8 bases. CDR1 is KGHSH, CDR2 LQKENI, per germline. J was trimmed by 1 base and V by 1 base; bases with no gene match: 6. The CDR3 totals 17 residues. CDR3 DNA sequence: TGTGCCAGCTCACCACTGGGCGGGGGGTATTCCTACAATGAGCAGTTCTTC. Translating gives CASSPLGGGYSYNEQFF.

This clonotype was counted ten times or more. The chain couples TRBV5-1 to TRBJ2-5, with D unresolved. The V gene lost 0 bases and the J gene lost 5 bases, with 5 bases spanning the gap. Germline V gene lookup returns CDR1 SGHRS and CDR2 YFSETQ. This CDR3 contains 12 residues. Written as DNA, the CDR3 is TGCGCCAGCAGCTTGGCCGTGGAGACCCAGTACTTC. This gives the protein CASSLAVETQYF.